This entry lists 18 T cell receptor beta chains sequenced from one sample in a study of blood T cell repertoires in COVID-19. Profiling relied on immunoSEQ multiplex PCR, and the TCRdb table lists in-frame clones only, not all of them. The data show about 300,000 clones, around 90% seen once. Source material: PBMCs or T cells enriched from blood (not recorded which). The receptors here all came from a woman aged 25 to 39 who had recovered from COVID-19.

This clone was detected only a few times. This chain joins TRBV2 and TRBJ2-7; 9 nucleotides align to TRBD1. V was pared by 6 bases and J by 5 bases, with 5 bases of the junction left unmatched. The V gene's germline CDR1 is SNHLY and CDR2 FYNNEI. This CDR3 is 13 amino acids long. CDR3 amino acids: CASRDRGGDEQYF. In DNA form, the CDR3 reads TGTGCCAGCAGGGACAGGGGAGGCGACGAGCAGTACTTC.

The V call is TRBV4-1, the J call TRBJ1-6; TRBD1 might be the D (6 bases). The V gene lost 0 bases and the J gene lost 6 bases, with 15 bases spanning the gap. The CDR3 is 17 amino acids. Germline CDR1 and CDR2: MGHRA and YSYEKL. The CDR3 nucleotides read TGCGCCAGCAGCCAAGAGGGGACAAATGGGCGTAATTCACCCCTCCACTTT. Amino acid sequence: CASSQEGTNGRNSPLHF.

This rearrangement joins TRBV4-2 to TRBJ1-2; 7 bases map to TRBD1. The CDR3 loop spans 17 amino acids. CDR1 is LGHNA, CDR2 YNFKEQ, per germline. V shed 4 bases, J shed 4 bases, and the junction held 15 bases outside the gene matches. Written as DNA, the CDR3 is TGTGCCAGCAGCCGGGGCTCCACGACAGGGTCCAGCTATGGCTACACCTTC. Translated, it gives CASSRGSTTGSSYGYTF.

The rearrangement joins TRBV30 to TRBJ1-2, with 12 bases that match TRBD1. V lost 2 bases, J lost 1 base, and 5 bases stayed unmatched. The CDR3 is 16 residues long. Germline CDR1 is GTSNPN and CDR2 is SVGIG (reference sequence). The CDR3 nucleotides read TGTGCCTGGAGTCCCGGGACAGGGGGCGGTAACTATGGCTACACCTTC. The encoded protein is CAWSPGTGGGNYGYTF.

V is TRBV5-1 and J is TRBJ1-2, with D hard to call. V lost 3 bases, J lost 4 bases, and 10 bases lay in between. The germline V gene encodes CDR1 SGHRS and CDR2 YFSETQ. The CDR3 is made up of 13 amino acids. The CDR3 reads CASSSGGSYGYTF. Written as DNA, the CDR3 is TGCGCCAGCAGCTCGGGAGGGAGCTATGGCTACACCTTC.

V is TRBV29-1 and J is TRBJ1-5; D possibly corresponds to TRBD1 (5 bases). V gave up 4 bases and J gave up 6 bases, with 16 bases separating them. The CDR3 has 14 amino acids. CDR1 is SQVTM and CDR2 is ANQGSEA in the germline V gene. The chain's CDR3 is CSVAGAGGGQPQHF. Here the CDR3 DNA reads TGCAGCGTTGCGGGCGCCGGGGGGGGTCAGCCCCAGCATTTT.

The sample holds one count of this clone. This rearrangement joins TRBV3-1 (or the pseudogene TRBV3-2) to TRBJ1-3, with a tentative D call TRBD1 (6 bases). Germline V lookup: CDR1 LGHDT, CDR2 YNNKEL (reference sequence). The CDR3 is 18 amino acids. V lost 6 bases to trimming and J lost 3 bases, with 24 bases between them. The CDR3 DNA follows: TGTGCCAGCAGGGTGTCTGCTCGGGGGGCGTTATTTGGAAACACCATATATTTT. It translates to CASRVSARGALFGNTIYF.

The rearrangement uses TRBV5-5 and TRBJ1-2, with D maybe TRBD1 (6 bases). V was shortened by 4 bases and J by 8 bases, with 21 bases between the two germline ends. The CDR3 spans 15 residues. Germline assignment: CDR1 SGHKS and CDR2 YYEKEE (reference sequence). The CDR3 coding sequence is TGTGCCAGCAGCACAGGGTTTGGCGGACCGGTGGGCTACACCTTC. This codes for CASSTGFGGPVGYTF.

The V call is TRBV27, the J call TRBJ1-2, with D maybe TRBD1 (6 bases). Per germline, CDR1 MNHEY and CDR2 SMNVEV (reference sequence). Trimming took 0 bases from V and 4 from J, leaving 12 bases between them. The CDR3 totals 15 residues. In DNA form, the CDR3 reads TGTGCCAGCAGTTTATCGTACAGGGCGATCTATGGCTACACCTTC. Translation gives CASSLSYRAIYGYTF.

V is TRBV13 and J is TRBJ1-5; 7 bases are a match to TRBD1. This CDR3 comprises 14 residues. V shed 4 bases, J shed 4 bases, and the junction held 4 bases outside the gene matches. The germline V gene has CDR1 PRHDT and CDR2 FYEKMQ (reference sequence). The CDR3 reads CASSSRTGNQPQHF. CDR3 DNA: TGTGCCAGCAGCTCCCGGACAGGAAATCAGCCCCAGCATTTT.

V usage is TRBV5-4 and J usage is TRBJ1-2; D might be TRBD1 (6 bases). Germline V gives CDR1 SGHNT, CDR2 YYREEE (reference sequence). The CDR3 extends over 16 amino acids. Deletions cut 1 base from V and 0 bases from J, with 13 bases between. The CDR3 sequence: CASSLPGTRTNYGYTF. CDR3 nucleotides: TGTGCCAGCAGCTTGCCCGGGACAAGAACTAACTATGGCTACACCTTC.

The chain has TRBV6-2 or TRBV6-3 and TRBJ2-1; weak D call: TRBD1 (5 bases). Germline loops: CDR1 MNHEY, CDR2 SVGEGT. The CDR3 sequence is 11 residues long. V shed 2 bases and J shed 13 bases, with 9 bases lying between them. This CDR3 is CASSYQQVQFF. CDR3 sequence (DNA): TGTGCCAGCAGTTACCAACAGGTACAGTTCTTC.

This clone showed up just a few times. The chain has TRBV19 and TRBJ2-7, with D maybe TRBD1 (5 bases). The germline gives CDR1 LNHDA, CDR2 SQIVND (reference sequence). The CDR3 extends over 13 amino acids. Trimming took 7 bases from V and 5 from J, leaving 15 bases between them. CDR3 nucleotide sequence: TGTGCCAGTACCCCCCAGGGAAATGACGAGCAGTACTTC. It is translated as CASTPQGNDEQYF.

The chain is built from TRBV10-1 and TRBJ1-1; TRBD1 matches at 7 bases. This CDR3 is 15 amino acids long. Germline V gene lookup returns CDR1 WNHNN and CDR2 SYGVQD (reference sequence). V shed 0 bases and J 7 bases; nucleotides not matched to a gene: 8. The CDR3 DNA sequence: TGCGCCAGCAGTGAGTCGACAGGGACTCTACATGAAGCTTTCTTT. This translates into CASSESTGTLHEAFF.

V usage is TRBV2 and J usage is TRBJ2-3; 13 bases map to TRBD2. Germline CDR1 SNHLY, CDR2 FYNNEI. There are 17 residues in the CDR3. Trimming cost V 4 bases and J 4 bases; bases outside gene matches: 8. Written as DNA, the CDR3 is TGTGCCAGCAGTGCGGGACTAGCGGGGAGCCGAGCAGATACGCAGTATTTT. It is translated as CASSAGLAGSRADTQYF.

The rearrangement links TRBV5-1 to TRBJ1-1; 8 positions agree with TRBD1. Trimming removed 6 bases from V and 1 base from J; junction bases left unmatched: 2. The CDR3 is 13 residues long. Per the germline V gene, CDR1 is SGHRS and CDR2 is YFSETQ. The CDR3 protein is CASKGQANTEAFF. In nucleotides, the CDR3 is TGCGCCAGCAAGGGACAGGCGAACACTGAAGCTTTCTTT. Using reference TRBV5-1 and TRBJ1-1 for the parts outside the CDR3, the full variable domain is KAGVTQTPRYLIKTRGQQVTLSCSPISGHRSVSWYQQTPGQGLQFLFEYFSETQRNKGNFPGRFSGRQFSNSRSEMNVSTLELGDSALYLCASKGQANTEAFFGQGTRLTVV.

The gene calls are TRBV30 and TRBJ1-2; possible D gene TRBD1, 5 bases. V lost 4 bases and J lost 2, with 14 bases in between. CDR1 is GTSNPN and CDR2 is SVGIG in the germline V gene (reference sequence). This CDR3 has 14 amino acids. The CDR3 is CAWIVRGENYGYTF. The CDR3 DNA sequence: TGTGCCTGGATCGTTCGGGGGGAGAACTATGGCTACACCTTC.

The chain has TRBV30 and TRBJ1-2; 7 nucleotides agree with TRBD1. This CDR3 is built from 11 residues. Trimming removed 2 bases from V and 12 bases from J; junction bases left unmatched: 6. Germline values: CDR1 GTSNPN, CDR2 SVGIG (reference sequence). The CDR3 loop reads CAWSFGQGDTF. DNA of the CDR3: TGTGCCTGGAGTTTCGGGCAGGGGGACACCTTC.